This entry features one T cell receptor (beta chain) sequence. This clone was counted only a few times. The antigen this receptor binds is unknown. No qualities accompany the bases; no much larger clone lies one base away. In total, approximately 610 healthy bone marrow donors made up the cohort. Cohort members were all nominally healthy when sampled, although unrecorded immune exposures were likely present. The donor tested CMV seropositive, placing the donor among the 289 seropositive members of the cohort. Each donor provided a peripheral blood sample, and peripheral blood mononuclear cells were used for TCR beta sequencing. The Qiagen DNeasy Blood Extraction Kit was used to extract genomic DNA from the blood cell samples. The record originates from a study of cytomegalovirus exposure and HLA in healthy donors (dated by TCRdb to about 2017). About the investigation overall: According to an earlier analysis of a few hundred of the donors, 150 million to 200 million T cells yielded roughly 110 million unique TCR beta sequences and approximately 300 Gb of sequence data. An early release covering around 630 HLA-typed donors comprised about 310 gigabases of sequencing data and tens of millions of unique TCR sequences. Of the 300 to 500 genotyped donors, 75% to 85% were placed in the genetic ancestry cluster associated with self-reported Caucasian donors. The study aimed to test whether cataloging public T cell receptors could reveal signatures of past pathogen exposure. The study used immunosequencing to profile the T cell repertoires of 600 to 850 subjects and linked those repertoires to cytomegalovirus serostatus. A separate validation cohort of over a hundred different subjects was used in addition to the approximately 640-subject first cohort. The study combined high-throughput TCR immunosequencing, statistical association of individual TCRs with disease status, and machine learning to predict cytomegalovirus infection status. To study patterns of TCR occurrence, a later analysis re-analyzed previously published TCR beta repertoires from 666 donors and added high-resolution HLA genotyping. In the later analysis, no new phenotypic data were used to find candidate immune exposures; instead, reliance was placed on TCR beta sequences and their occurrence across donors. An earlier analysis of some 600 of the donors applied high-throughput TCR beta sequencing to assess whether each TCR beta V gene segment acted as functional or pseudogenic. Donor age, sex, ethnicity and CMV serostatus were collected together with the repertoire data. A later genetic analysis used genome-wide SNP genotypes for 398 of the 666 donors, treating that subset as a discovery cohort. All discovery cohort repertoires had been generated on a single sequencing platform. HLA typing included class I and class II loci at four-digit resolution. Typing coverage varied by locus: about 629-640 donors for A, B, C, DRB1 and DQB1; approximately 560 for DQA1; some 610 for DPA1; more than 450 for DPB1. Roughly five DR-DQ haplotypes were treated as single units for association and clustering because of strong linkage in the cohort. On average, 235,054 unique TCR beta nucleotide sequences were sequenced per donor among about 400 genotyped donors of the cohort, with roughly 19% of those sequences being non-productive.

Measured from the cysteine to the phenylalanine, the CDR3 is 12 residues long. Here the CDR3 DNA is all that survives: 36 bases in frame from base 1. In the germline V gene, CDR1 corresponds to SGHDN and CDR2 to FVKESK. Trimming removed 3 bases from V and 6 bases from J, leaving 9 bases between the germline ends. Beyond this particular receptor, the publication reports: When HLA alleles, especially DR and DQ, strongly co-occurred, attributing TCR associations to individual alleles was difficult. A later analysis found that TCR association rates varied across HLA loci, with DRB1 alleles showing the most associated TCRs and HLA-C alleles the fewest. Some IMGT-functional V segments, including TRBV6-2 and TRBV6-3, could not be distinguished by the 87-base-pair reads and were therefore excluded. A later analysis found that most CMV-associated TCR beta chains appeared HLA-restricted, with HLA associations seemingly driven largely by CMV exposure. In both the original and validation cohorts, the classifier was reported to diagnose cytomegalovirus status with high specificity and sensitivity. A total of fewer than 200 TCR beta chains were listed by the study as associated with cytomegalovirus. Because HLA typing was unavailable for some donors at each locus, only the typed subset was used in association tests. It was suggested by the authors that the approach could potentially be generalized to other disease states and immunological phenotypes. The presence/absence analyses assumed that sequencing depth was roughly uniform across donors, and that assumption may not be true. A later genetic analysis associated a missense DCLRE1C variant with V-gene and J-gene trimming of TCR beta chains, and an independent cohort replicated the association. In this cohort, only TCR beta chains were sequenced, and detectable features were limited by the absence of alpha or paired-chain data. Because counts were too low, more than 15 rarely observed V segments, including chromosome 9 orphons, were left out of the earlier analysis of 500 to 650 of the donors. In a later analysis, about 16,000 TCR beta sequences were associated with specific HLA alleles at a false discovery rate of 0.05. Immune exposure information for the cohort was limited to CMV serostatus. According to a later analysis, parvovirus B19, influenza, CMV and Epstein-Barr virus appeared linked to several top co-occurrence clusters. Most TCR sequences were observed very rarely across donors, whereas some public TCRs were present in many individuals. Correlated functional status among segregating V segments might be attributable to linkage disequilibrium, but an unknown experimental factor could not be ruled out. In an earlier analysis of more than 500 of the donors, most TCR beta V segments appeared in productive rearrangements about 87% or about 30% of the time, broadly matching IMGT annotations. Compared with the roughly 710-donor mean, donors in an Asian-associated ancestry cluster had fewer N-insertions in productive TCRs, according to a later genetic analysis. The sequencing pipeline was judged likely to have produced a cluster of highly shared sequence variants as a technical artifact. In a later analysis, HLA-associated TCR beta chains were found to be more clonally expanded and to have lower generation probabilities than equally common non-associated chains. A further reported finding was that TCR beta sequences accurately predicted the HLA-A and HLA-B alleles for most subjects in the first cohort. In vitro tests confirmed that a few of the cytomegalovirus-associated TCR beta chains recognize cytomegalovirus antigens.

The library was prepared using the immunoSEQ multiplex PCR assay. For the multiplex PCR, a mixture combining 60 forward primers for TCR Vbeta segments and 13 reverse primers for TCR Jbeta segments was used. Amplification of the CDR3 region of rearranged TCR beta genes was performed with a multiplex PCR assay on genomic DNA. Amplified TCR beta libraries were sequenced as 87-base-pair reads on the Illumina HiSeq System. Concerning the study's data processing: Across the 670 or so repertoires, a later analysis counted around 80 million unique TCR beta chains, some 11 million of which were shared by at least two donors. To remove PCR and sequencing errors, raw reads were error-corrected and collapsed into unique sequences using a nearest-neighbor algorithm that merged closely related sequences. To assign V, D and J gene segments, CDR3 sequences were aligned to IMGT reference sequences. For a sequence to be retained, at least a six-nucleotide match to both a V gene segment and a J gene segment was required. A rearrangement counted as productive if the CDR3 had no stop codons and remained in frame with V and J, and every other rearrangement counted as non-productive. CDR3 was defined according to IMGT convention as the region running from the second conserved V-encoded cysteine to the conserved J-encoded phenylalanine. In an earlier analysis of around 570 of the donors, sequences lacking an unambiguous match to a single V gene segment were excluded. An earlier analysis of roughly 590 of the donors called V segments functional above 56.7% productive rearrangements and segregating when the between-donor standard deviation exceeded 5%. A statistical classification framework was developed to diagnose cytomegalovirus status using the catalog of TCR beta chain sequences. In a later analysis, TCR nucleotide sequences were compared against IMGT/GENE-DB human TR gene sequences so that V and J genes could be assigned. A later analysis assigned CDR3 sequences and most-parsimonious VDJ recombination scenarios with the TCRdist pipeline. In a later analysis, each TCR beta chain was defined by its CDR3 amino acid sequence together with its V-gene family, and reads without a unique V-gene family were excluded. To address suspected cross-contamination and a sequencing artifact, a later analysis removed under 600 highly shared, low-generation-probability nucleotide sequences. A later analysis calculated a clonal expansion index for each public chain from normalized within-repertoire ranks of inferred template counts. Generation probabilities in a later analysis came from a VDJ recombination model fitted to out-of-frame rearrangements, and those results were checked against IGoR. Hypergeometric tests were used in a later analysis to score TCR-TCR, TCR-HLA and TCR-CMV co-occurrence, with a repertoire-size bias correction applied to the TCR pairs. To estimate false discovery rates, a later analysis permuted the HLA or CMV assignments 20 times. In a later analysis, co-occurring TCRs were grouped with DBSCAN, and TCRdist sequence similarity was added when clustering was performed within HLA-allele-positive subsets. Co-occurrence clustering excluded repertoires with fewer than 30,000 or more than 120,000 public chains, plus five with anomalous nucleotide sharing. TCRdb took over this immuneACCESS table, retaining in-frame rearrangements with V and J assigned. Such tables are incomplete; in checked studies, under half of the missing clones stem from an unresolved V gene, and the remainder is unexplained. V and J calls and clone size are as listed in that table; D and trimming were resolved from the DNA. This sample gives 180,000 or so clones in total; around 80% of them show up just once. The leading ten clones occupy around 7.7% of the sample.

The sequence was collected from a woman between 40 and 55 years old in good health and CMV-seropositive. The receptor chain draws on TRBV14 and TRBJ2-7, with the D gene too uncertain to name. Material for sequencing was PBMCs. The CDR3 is CASSHDFSEQYF. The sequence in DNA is TGTGCCAGCAGCCACGACTTCAGCGAGCAGTACTTC.